This paragraph reports one T cell receptor beta chain. No antigen is known for it. No base quality values were provided; no much bigger clone lies one nucleotide off. The germline V gene supplies CDR1 SGHDN and CDR2 FVKESK. The V and J ends are trimmed by 4 bases and 0 bases, leaving 11 bases between them. The CDR3 numbers 15 residues from cysteine through phenylalanine. Of all the DNA, just the CDR3 is kept, 45 bases in frame from base 1. This sample is drawn from a study of T-cell memory formation after mild COVID-19 (dated by TCRdb to 2020 to 2023). About the study as a whole: TCR sequence clusters from the two donors were largely donor specific. In a couple of donors, T-cell clones that expanded and contracted after mild COVID-19 were followed by sequencing TCRalpha and TCRbeta repertoires longitudinally. Two young, previously healthy adult volunteers, one female and one male, were included in the cohort. Overall study outcomes, separate from this receptor: The study included only two mild cases, and larger cohorts that include severe cases with pre-infection samples were judged to be necessary. SARS-CoV-2 specificity was not confirmed for the second-wave clones peaking on day 37. Balanced CD4/CD8 phenotypes were observed for clones contracting from day 15 to 85, whereas a bias towards CD4+ was observed for a second wave of clones expanding from day 15 to 37. Contracting CD4+ clones appeared mostly in the CM and EM memory subsets, whereas CD8+ clones were enriched in EMRA. The detection of some responding clones in pre-infection memory suggests that pre-existing cross-reactive memory T cells joined the SARS-CoV-2 response.

PBMCs were isolated by Ficoll-Paque density gradient centrifugation. The listed sequencing device is Illumina NovaSeq 6000. TCRalpha and TCRbeta cDNA libraries were built by 5'RACE with constant-segment primers, adding sample barcodes and unique molecular identifiers. Trizol reagent was used to extract RNA from every sample. Libraries were amplified in two PCR steps, with a second sample barcode and Illumina TruSeq adapters added in the second step. Sequencing of libraries was performed on an Illumina NovaSeq with 2 x 150 bp paired-end reads. The paper's data handling went like this. Demultiplexing of reads and collapsing into UMI-guided consensus sequences were performed with migec v1.2.7. Using mixcr v2.1.11, UMI consensuses were aligned to TRA and TRB V and J templates and then assembled into clonotypes. A clonotype was counted as expanded or contracted only when both edgeR and NoisET called the clonotype significant, with the noise models trained on biological replicates. For edgeR calls, the thresholds were a false discovery rate-adjusted p below 0.01 and a log2 fold-change of 1. PCA with hierarchical clustering of max-normalized trajectories of the 1000 most abundant clonotypes was used as exploratory dynamics analysis. Each responding clone was given a CD4 or CD8 phenotype based on the CD4+ and CD8+ repertoires, which had been sequenced separately. Using fastp trimming at Q25 and MiXCR clonotype assembly, TCRdb reanalyzed the public sequencing data and kept in-frame beta chains. When rows share a CDR3 protein, they turn into one entry using the most common DNA and genes. These V and J calls are TCRdb output, not the study's own analysis. In this sample the table shows approximately 430,000 distinct CDR3 sequences, roughly a quarter of which occur a single time. The ten largest clones add up to about an eighth of the sample.

The sequence derives from an adult woman who had mild COVID-19 (a few samples of this study predate the infection). The sample titles of this study are shuffled in the database, so cell type and time point are left out; the donor was told from shared clones. Sequenced sample: PBMCs or a T cell subset sorted from them (not recorded which). This sequence uses TRBV14 and TRBJ2-3; no D gene call is confident. The CDR3 here reads CASSPWTSSTDTQYF. The nucleotide sequence reads TGTGCCAGCAGCCCCTGGACGAGCAGCACAGATACGCAGTATTTT.